This paragraph reports one T cell receptor (beta chain). No antigen is known for it. Each CDR3 protein is one row after TCRdb ran MiXCR on the 5' RACE reads. The data hold 250,000 or so distinct CDR3 sequences, with about 8.9% observed a single time. The data belong to a study of identical twins. General study findings and limits: Insertions were reduced in abundant cord blood beta clonotypes but not in memory repertoires. Out-of-frame beta chain sequences displayed weaker excess sharing between twins. These conclusions were based on statistical analysis (cross-sectional, not following the same donors).

V was clipped by 1 base and J by 3 bases; unmatched bases: 11. This CDR3 spans 17 amino acids. Germline CDR1 and CDR2: SQVTM and ANQGSEA. The sample was also linked to a second study, of yellow fever vaccine responses in identical twins.

Sequenced: CD8+ T cells sorted from blood. This sequence was found in a woman younger than 30 in good health. The chain employs TRBV29-1 and TRBJ2-7, with 11 nucleotides matching TRBD2. This CDR3 reads CSVEGETSGSRNYEQYF. DNA for the CDR3: TGCAGCGTTGAAGGGGAAACTAGCGGGAGTCGGAACTACGAGCAGTACTTC.